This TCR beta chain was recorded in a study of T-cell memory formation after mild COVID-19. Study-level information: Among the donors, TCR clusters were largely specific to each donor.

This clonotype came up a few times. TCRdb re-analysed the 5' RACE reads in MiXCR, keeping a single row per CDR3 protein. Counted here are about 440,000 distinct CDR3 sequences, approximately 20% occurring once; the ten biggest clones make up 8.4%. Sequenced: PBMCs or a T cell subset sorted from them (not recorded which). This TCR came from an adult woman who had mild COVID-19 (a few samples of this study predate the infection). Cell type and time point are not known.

The CDR3 protein is CASTVTGGYNEQFF. The CDR3 nucleotides read TGTGCCAGCACCGTGACAGGGGGCTACAATGAGCAGTTCTTC. The chain has TRBV27 and TRBJ2-1; 9 bases agree with TRBD1. V lost 7 bases, J lost 3 bases, and 4 bases stayed unmatched. From germline, CDR1 is MNHEY and CDR2 SMNVEV (reference sequence). The CDR3 has 14 amino acids.